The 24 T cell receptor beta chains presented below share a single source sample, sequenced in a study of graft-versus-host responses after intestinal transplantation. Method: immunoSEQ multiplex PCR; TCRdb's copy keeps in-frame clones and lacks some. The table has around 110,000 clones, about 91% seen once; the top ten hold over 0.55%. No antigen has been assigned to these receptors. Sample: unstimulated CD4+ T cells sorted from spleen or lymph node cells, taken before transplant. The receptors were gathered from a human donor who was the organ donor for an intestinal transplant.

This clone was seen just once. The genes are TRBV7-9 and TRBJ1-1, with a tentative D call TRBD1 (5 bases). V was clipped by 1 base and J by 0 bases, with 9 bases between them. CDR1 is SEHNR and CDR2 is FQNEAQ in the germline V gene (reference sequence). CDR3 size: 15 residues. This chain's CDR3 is CASSLEGSMNTEAFF. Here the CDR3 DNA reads TGTGCCAGCAGCTTAGAGGGGTCCATGAACACTGAAGCTTTCTTT.

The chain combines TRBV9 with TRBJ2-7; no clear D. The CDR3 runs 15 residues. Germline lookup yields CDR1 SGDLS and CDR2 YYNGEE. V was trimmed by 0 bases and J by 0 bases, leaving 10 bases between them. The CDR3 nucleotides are TGTGCCAGCAGCGTAGGTGCGGACCTCTCCTACGAGCAGTACTTC. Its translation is CASSVGADLSYEQYF.

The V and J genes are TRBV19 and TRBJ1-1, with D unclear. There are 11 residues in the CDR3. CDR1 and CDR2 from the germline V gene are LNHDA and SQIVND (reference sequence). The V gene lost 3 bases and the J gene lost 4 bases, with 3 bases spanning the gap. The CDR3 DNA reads TGTGCCAGTAGTATGGGCACTGAAGCTTTCTTT. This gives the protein CASSMGTEAFF.

The CDR3 nucleotides read TGCGCCAGCAGCTTAAGCGCCAATGAGCAGTTCTTC. Residues: CASSLSANEQFF. The V and J genes are TRBV5-1 and TRBJ2-1; D ambiguous. CDR1 and CDR2 from the germline V gene are SGHRS and YFSETQ. This CDR3 contains 12 residues. V lost 2 bases to trimming and J lost 6 bases, with 6 bases between them. Together with reference TRBV5-1 and TRBJ2-1, the CDR3 gives the full variable domain: KAGVTQTPRYLIKTRGQQVTLSCSPISGHRSVSWYQQTPGQGLQFLFEYFSETQRNKGNFPGRFSGRQFSNSRSEMNVSTLELGDSALYLCASSLSANEQFFGPGTRLTVL.

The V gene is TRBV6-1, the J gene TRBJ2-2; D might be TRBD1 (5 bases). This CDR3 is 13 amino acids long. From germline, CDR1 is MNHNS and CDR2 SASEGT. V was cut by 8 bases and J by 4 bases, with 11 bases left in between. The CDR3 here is CASATALTGELFF. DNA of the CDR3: TGTGCCAGCGCGACAGCCCTCACCGGGGAGCTGTTTTTT.

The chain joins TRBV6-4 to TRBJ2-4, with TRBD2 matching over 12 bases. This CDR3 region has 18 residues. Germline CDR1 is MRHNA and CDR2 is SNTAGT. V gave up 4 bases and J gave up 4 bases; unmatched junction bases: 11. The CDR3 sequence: CASSGPKLAGGRKNIQYF. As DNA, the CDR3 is TGTGCCAGCAGTGGTCCCAAACTAGCGGGGGGACGTAAAAACATTCAGTACTTC.

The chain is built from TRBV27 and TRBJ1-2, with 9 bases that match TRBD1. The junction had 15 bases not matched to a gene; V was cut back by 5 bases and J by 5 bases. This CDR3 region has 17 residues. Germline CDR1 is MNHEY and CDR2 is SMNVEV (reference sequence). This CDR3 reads CASSAQLTGTGRYGYTF. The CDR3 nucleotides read TGTGCCAGCAGTGCCCAGTTAACCGGGACAGGGAGGTATGGCTACACCTTC.

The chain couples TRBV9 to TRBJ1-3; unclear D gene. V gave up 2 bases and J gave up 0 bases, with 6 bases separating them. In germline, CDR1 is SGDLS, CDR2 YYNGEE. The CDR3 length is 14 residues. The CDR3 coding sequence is TGTGCCAGCAGCGTTGAGACCTCTGGAAACACCATATATTTT. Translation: CASSVETSGNTIYF.

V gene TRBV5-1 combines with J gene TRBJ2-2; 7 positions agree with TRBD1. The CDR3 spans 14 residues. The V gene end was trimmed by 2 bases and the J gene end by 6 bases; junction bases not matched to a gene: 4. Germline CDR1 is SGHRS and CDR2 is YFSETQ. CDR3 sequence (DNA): TGCGCCAGCAGCTTCAAGGGGGCGCCCGGGGAGCTGTTTTTT. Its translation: CASSFKGAPGELFF.

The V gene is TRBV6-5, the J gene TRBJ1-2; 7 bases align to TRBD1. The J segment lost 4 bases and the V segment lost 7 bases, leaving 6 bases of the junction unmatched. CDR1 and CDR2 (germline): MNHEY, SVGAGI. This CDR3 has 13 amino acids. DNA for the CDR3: TGTGCCAGCACCTCGGACAGGAGCTATGGCTACACCTTC. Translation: CASTSDRSYGYTF.

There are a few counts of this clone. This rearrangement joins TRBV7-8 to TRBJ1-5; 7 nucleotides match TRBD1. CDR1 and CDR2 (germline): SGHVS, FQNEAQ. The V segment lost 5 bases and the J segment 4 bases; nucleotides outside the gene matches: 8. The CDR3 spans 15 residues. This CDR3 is CASSPAAGGNQPQHF. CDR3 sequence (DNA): TGTGCCAGCAGCCCCGCGGCAGGGGGAAATCAGCCCCAGCATTTT.

This CDR3 is CASSFSGLSGNTIYF. DNA for the CDR3: TGTGCCAGCAGCTTCTCCGGGCTCTCTGGAAACACCATATATTTT. This chain joins TRBV5-4 and TRBJ1-3; D not resolved. Germline CDR1 SGHNT, CDR2 YYREEE (reference sequence). CDR3 size: 15 residues. V lost 2 bases and J lost 0, with 9 bases in between.

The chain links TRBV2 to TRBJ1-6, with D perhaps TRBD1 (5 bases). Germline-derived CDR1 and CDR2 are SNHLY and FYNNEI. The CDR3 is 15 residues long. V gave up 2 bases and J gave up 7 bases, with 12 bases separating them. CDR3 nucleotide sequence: TGTGCCAGCAGTGAAAGGCAGGGCCCCAATTCACCCCTCCACTTT. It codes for CASSERQGPNSPLHF.

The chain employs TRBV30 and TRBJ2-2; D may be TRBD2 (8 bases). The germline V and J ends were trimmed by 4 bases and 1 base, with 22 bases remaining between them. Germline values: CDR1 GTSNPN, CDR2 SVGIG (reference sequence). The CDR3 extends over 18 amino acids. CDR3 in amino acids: CAWIREGATQLNTGELFF. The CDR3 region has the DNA TGTGCCTGGATACGGGAGGGGGCGACTCAATTGAACACCGGGGAGCTGTTTTTT.

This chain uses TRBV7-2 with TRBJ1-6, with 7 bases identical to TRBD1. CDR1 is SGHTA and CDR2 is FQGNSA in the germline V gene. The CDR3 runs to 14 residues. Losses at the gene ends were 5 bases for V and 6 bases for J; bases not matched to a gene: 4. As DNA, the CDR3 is TGTGCCAGCAGCCCTGACAGGGTTAATTCACCCCTCCACTTT. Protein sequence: CASSPDRVNSPLHF.

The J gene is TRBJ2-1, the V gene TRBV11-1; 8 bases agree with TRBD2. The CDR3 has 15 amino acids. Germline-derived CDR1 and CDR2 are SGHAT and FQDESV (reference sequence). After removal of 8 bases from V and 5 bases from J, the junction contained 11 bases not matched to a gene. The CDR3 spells CASSSVGRGHNEQFF. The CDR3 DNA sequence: TGTGCCAGCTCATCGGTCGGGAGGGGACACAATGAGCAGTTCTTC.

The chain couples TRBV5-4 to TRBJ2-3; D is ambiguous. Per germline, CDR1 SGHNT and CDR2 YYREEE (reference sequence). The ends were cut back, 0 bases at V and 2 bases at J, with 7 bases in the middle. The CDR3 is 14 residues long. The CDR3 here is CASSLGYYTDTQYF. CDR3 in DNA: TGTGCCAGCAGCTTGGGTTACTACACAGATACGCAGTATTTT.

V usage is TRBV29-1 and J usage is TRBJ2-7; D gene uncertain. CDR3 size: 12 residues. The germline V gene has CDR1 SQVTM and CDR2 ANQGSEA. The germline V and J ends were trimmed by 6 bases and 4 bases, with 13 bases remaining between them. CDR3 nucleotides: TGCAGCGTGCATGGTGTGTCTTACGAGCAGTACTTC. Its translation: CSVHGVSYEQYF.

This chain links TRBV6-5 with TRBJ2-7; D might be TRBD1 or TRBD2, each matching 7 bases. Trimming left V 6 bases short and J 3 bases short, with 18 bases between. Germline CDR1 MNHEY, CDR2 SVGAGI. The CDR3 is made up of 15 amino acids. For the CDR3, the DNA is TGTGCCAGCAGGTCCGGGGGGACAGCTTTCTACGAGCAGTACTTC. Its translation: CASRSGGTAFYEQYF.

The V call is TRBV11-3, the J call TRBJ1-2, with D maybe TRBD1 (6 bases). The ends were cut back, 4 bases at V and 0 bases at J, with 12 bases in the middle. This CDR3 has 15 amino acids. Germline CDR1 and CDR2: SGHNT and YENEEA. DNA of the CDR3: TGTGCCAGCAGCTCGAGGACAGCTTCTAACTATGGCTACACCTTC. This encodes CASSSRTASNYGYTF.

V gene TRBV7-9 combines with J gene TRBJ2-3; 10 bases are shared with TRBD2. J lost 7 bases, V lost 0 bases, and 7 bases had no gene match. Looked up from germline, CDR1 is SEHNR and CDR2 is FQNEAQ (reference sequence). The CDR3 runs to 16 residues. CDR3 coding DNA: TGTGCCAGCAGCTTAGCGAGCGGGGGGGCCCAATATACGCAGTATTTT. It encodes CASSLASGGAQYTQYF.

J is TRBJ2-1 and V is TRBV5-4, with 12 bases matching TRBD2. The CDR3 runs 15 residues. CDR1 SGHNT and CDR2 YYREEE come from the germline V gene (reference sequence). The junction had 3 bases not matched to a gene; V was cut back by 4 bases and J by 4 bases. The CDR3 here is CASSRGTSGYNEQFF. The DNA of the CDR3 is TGTGCCAGCAGCCGCGGGACTAGCGGGTACAATGAGCAGTTCTTC.

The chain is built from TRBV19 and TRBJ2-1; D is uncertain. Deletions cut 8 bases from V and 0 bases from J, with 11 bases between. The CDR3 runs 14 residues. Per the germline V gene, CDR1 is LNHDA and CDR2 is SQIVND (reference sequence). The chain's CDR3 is CASLYQSSYNEQFF. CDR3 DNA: TGTGCCAGTCTGTACCAGAGCTCCTACAATGAGCAGTTCTTC.

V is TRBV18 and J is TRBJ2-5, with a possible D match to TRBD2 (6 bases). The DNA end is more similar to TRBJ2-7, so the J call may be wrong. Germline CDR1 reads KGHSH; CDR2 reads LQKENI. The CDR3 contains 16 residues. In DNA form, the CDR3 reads TGTGCCAGCTCACCTTCGAGTAGCGGCCGACCCTACGAGCAGTACTTC. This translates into CASSPSSSGRPYEQYF.